This T cell receptor beta chain derives from a study of shared clonotypes between healthy human individuals. Overall study findings and caveats: Limitation of the genetic and exposure-history diversity represented came from the few donors.

As for this clone: No antigen is known for it.

Generated by immunoSEQ multiplex PCR, the TCRdb table keeps only in-frame clones and is missing some. Of over 850,000 clones listed, around three quarters are singletons. The CDR3 sequence is 15 residues long. The V gene's germline CDR1 is KGHSH and CDR2 LQKENI. Between the trimmed V and J ends, which lost 2 bases and 4 bases, there was a span of 15 bases. The TCR sequence derives from a man between 18 and 35 years old in good health. Some clones in this sample may be carry-over from other donors' samples. The chain is built from TRBV18 and TRBJ2-7, with a weak D call TRBD2 (5 bases). Sequencing was done on a sample of memory CD4+ T cells from PBMCs. Noted subset: CD45RA-negative fraction. The CDR3 here is CASSPTRSAEYEQYF. The CDR3 DNA reads TGTGCCAGCTCACCAACTAGATCTGCCGAATACGAGCAGTACTTC.